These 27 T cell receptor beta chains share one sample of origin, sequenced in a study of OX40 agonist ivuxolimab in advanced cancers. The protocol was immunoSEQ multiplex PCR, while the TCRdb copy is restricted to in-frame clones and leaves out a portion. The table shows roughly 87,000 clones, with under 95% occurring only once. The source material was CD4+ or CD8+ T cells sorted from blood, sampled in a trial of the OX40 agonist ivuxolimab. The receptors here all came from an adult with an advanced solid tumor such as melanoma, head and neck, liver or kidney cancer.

CDR3 sequence: CASSQDHSSSYEQYF. The DNA of the CDR3 is TGCGCCAGCAGCCAAGATCATTCTAGCTCCTACGAGCAGTACTTC. This chain connects TRBV4-1 to TRBJ2-7; D uncertain. CDR3 size: 15 residues. With 0 bases removed from V and 0 bases from J, the gap between germline ends came to 9 bases. CDR1 MGHRA and CDR2 YSYEKL come from the germline V gene.

The chain's CDR3 is CASSERVRPYEQYF. The CDR3, as DNA: TGTGCCAGCAGCGAAAGGGTAAGGCCCTACGAGCAGTACTTC. This chain links TRBV7-2 with TRBJ2-7; D remains ambiguous. The CDR3 is 14 amino acids. V lost 5 bases and J lost 2, with 13 bases in between. From germline, CDR1 is SGHTA and CDR2 FQGNSA.

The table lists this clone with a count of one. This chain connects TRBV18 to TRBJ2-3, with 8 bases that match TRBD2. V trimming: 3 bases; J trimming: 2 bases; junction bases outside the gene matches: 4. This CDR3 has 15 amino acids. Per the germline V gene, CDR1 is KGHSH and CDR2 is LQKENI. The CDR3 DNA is TGTGCCAGCTCACCCCTTAGCGGGAACACAGATACGCAGTATTTT. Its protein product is CASSPLSGNTDTQYF. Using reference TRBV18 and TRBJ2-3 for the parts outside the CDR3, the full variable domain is NAGVMQNPRHLVRRRGQEARLRCSPMKGHSHVYWYRQLPEEGLKFMVYLQKENIIDESGMPKERFSAEFPKEGPSILRIQQVVRGDSAAYFCASSPLSGNTDTQYFGPGTRLTVL.

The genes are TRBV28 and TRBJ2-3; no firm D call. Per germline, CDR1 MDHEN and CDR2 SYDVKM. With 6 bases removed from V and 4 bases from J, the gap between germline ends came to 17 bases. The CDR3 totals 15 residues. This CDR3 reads CASRPLSGQADTQYF. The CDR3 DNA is TGTGCCAGCAGGCCTTTAAGTGGGCAGGCAGATACGCAGTATTTT.

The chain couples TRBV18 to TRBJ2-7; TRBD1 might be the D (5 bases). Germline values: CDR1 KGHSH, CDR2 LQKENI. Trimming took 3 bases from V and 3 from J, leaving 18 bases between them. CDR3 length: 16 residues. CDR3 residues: CASSPSGPPGDYEQYF. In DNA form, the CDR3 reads TGTGCCAGCTCACCTTCAGGGCCCCCAGGAGACTACGAGCAGTACTTC.

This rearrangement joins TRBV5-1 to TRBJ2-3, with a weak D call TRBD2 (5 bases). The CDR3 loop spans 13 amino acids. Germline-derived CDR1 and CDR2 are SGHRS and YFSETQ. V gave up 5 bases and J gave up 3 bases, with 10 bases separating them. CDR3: CASRKRTTDTQYF. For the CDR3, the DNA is TGCGCCAGCAGAAAACGGACTACAGATACGCAGTATTTT.

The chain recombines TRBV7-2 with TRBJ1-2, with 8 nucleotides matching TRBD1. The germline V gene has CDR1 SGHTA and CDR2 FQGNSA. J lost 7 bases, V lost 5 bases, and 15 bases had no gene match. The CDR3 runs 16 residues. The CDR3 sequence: CASSPTTGQGDGGYTF. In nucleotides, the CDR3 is TGTGCCAGCAGCCCGACTACCGGACAGGGCGACGGTGGCTACACCTTC.

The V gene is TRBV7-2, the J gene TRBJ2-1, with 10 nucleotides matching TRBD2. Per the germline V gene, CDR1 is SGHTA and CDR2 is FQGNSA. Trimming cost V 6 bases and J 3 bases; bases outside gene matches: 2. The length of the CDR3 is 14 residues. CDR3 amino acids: CASSTSGVYNEQFF. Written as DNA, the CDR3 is TGTGCCAGCAGTACTAGCGGGGTCTACAATGAGCAGTTCTTC.

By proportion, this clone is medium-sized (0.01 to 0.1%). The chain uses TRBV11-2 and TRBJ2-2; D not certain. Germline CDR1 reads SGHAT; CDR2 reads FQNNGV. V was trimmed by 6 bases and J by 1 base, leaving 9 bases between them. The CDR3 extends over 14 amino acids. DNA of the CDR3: TGTGCCAGCAGGGGATCCAAGAACACCGGGGAGCTGTTTTTT. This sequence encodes CASRGSKNTGELFF.

For the CDR3, the DNA is TGTGCCAGCAGCCGACAGGCCTCCCAAGAGACCCAGTACTTC. This sequence encodes CASSRQASQETQYF. This chain links TRBV5-6 with TRBJ2-5; D is possibly TRBD1 (6 bases). Trimming took 4 bases from V and 1 from J, leaving 11 bases between them. CDR1 is SGHDT and CDR2 is YYEEEE in the germline V gene. The CDR3 is 14 residues long.

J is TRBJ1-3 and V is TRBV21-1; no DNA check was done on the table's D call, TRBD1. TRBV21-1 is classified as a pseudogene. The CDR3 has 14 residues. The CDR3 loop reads CASFEQGSGNTIYF. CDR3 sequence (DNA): TGTGCCAGCTTCGAACAGGGATCTGGAAACACCATATATTTT.

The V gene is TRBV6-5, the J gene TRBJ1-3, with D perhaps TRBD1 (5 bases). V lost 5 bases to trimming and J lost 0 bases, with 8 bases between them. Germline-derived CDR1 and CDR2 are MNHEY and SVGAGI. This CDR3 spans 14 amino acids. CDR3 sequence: CASSTGASGNTIYF. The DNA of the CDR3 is TGTGCCAGCAGTACCGGGGCCTCTGGAAACACCATATATTTT.

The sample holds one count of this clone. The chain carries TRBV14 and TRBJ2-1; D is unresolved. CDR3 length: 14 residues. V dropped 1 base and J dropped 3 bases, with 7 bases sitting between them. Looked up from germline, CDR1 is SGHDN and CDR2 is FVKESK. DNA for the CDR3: TGTGCCAGCAGCCAAGTAGTCCGCTACAATGAGCAGTTCTTC. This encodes CASSQVVRYNEQFF.

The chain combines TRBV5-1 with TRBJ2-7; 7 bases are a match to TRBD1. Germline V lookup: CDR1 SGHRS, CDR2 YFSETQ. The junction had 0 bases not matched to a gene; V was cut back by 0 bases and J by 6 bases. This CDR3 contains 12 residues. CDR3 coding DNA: TGCGCCAGCAGCTTGGGACAGGGCGAGCAGTACTTC. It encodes CASSLGQGEQYF.

The CDR3 sequence is CASSQDRADTEAFF. CDR3 bases: TGCGCCAGCAGCCAAGATAGGGCGGACACTGAAGCTTTCTTT. This chain links TRBV4-3 with TRBJ1-1; D ambiguous. V was clipped by 0 bases and J by 3 bases, with 8 bases between them. From germline, CDR1 is LGHNA and CDR2 YSLEER. The CDR3 loop spans 14 amino acids.

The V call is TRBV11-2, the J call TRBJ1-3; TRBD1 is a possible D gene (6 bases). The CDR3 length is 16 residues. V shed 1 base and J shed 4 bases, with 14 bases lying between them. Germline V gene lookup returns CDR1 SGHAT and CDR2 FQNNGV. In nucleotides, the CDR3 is TGTGCCAGCAGCTTAGTCCTCGGGACAACGGGAAACACCATATATTTT. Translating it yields CASSLVLGTTGNTIYF.

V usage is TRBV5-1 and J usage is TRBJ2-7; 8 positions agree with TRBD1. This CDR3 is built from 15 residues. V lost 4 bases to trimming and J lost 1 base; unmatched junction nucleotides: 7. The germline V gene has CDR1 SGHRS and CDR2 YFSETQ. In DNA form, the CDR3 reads TGCGCCAGCAGCCCAGGGGACAGGCTGTCCTACGAGCAGTACTTC. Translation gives CASSPGDRLSYEQYF. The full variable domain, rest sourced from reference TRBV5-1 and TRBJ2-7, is KAGVTQTPRYLIKTRGQQVTLSCSPISGHRSVSWYQQTPGQGLQFLFEYFSETQRNKGNFPGRFSGRQFSNSRSEMNVSTLELGDSALYLCASSPGDRLSYEQYFGPGTRLTVT.

CDR3 nucleotide sequence: TGTGCCAGCAGCTTGGGACTAGCAGGGAATGAGCAGTTCTTC. Translated: CASSLGLAGNEQFF. This chain connects TRBV5-6 to TRBJ2-1, with 7 bases aligning to TRBD2. The V and J ends lost 0 bases and 7 bases, in that order; junction bases with no gene match: 4. CDR1 and CDR2 from the germline V gene are SGHDT and YYEEEE. The CDR3 is 14 amino acids.

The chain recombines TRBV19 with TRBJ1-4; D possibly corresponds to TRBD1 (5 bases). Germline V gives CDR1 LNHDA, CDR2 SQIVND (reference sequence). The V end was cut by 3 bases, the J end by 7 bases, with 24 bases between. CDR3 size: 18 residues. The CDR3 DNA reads TGTGCCAGTAGTATCGGACGGGCGGGGCCCCCCGAGGGTGAAAAACTGTTTTTT. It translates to CASSIGRAGPPEGEKLFF.

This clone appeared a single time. The CDR3 coding sequence is TGTGCCAGCAGTTTAGGAGGGTCGGGTAGCTACGAGCAGTACTTC. Protein sequence: CASSLGGSGSYEQYF. J is TRBJ2-7 and V is TRBV28; D might be TRBD2 (6 bases). The V gene lost 2 bases and the J gene lost 3 bases, with 14 bases spanning the gap. Germline CDR1 is MDHEN and CDR2 is SYDVKM. The CDR3 is 15 residues long.

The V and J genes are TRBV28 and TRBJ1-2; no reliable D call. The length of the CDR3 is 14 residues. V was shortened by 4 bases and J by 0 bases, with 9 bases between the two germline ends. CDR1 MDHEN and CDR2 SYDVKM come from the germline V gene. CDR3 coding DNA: TGTGCCAGCAGTTCCACAGCGACTAACTATGGCTACACCTTC. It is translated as CASSSTATNYGYTF.

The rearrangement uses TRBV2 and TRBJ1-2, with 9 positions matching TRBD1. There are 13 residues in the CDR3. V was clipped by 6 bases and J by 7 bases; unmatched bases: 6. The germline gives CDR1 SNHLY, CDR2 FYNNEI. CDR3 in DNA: TGTGCCAGCAGCACTACAGGGGGCGTTGGCTACACCTTC. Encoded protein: CASSTTGGVGYTF.

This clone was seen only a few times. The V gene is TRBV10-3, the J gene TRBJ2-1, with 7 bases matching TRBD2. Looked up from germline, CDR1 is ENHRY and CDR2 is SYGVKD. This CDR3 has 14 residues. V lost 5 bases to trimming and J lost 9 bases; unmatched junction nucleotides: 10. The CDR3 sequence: CAISQREVRGEQFF. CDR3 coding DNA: TGTGCCATCAGTCAGCGGGAAGTACGAGGTGAGCAGTTCTTC.

The CDR3 loop is CASSLMSATNEKLFF. The CDR3 region has the DNA TGCGCCAGCAGTTTAATGAGTGCAACTAATGAAAAACTGTTTTTT. The V gene is TRBV5-1, the J gene TRBJ1-4, with no clear D. The CDR3 runs 15 residues. The V gene's germline CDR1 is SGHRS and CDR2 YFSETQ. The germline V and J ends were trimmed by 5 bases and 0 bases, with 11 bases remaining between them.

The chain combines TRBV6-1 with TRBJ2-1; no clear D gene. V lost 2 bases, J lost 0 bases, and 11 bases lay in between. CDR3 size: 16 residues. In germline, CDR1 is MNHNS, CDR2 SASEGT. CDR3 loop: CASSEFFLSSYNEQFF. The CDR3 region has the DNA TGTGCCAGCAGTGAATTCTTCCTGAGCTCCTACAATGAGCAGTTCTTC.

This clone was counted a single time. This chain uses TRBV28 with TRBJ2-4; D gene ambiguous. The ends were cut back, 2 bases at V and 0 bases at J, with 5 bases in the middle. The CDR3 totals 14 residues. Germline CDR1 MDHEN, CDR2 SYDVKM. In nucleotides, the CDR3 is TGTGCCAGCAGTTTAGGCACAGCCAAAAACATTCAGTACTTC. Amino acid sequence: CASSLGTAKNIQYF.

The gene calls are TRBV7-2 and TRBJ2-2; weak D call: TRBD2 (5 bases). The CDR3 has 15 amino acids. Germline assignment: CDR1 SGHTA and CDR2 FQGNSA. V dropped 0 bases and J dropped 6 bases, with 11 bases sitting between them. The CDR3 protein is CASSLAATSAGELFF. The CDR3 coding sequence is TGTGCCAGCAGCTTAGCAGCAACTAGTGCCGGGGAGCTGTTTTTT.